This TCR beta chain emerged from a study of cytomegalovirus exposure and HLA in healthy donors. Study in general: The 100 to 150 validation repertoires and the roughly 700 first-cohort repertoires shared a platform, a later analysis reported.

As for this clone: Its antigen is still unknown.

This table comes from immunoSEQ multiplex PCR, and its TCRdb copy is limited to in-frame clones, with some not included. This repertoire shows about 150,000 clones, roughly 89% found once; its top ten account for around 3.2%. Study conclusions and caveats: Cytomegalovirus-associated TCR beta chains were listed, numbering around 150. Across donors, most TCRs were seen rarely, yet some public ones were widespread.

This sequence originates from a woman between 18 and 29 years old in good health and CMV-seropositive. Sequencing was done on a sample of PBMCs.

CDR3 nucleotide sequence: TGCGCCAGCAGCCAAGATAACGCGGGACTGGCGAATGAGCAGTTCTTC. This codes for CASSQDNAGLANEQFF. The chain employs TRBV4-1 and TRBJ2-1; TRBD2 is a possible D gene (6 bases). The CDR3 runs 16 residues. Trimming removed 0 bases at V and 7 bases at J, with 16 bases between. The V gene's germline CDR1 is MGHRA and CDR2 YSYEKL.